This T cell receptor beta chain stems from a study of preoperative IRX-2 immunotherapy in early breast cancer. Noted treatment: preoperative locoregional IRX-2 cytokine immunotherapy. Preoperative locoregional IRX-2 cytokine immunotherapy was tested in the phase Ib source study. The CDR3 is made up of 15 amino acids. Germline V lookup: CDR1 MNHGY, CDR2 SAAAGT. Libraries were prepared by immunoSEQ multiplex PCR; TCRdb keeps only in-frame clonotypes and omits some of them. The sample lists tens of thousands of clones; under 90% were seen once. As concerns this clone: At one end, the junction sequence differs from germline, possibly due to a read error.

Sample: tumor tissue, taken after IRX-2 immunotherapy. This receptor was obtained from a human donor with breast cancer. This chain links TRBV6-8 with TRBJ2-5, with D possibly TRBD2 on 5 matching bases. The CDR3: CAISGPGRGQETQYF. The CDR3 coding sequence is TGTGCCATCAGTGGTCCGGGTCGGGGCCAAGAGACCCAGTACTTC.